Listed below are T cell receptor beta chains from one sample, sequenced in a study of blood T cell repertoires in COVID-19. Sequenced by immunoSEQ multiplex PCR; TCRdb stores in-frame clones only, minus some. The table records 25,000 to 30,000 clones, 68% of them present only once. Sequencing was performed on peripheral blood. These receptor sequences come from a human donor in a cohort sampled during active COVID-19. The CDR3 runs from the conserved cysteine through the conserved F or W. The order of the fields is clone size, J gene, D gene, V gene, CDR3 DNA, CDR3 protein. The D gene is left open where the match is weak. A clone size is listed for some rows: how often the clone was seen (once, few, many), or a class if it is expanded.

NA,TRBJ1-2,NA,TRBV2,TGTGCCAGCATAGAGAGCTATGAGGGCTACACCTTC,CASIESYEGYTF
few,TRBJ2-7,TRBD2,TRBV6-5,TGTGCCAGCAGAGGACTAGCTTCCTACGAGCAGTACTTC,CASRGLASYEQYF
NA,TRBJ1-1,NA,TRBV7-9,TGTGCCAGCAGCTTAGCGCACTCATCTGAAGCTTTCTTT,CASSLAHSSEAFF
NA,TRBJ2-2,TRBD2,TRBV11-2,TGTGCCAGCAGCTCTTGGGGAGGGACCGGGGAGCTGTTTTTT,CASSSWGGTGELFF
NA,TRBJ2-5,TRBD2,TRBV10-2,TGCGCCAGCAGTGAGACGGCGGGGGGGACGACCCAGTACTTC,CASSETAGGTTQYF
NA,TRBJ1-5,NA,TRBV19,TGTGCCAGTAGTATTGGCCAGGGGAATCAGCCCCAGCATTTT,CASSIGQGNQPQHF
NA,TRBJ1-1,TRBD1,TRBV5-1,TGCGCCAGCAGCTGGATCGGGACAGCCAACACTGAAGCTTTCTTT,CASSWIGTANTEAFF
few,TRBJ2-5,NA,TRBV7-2,TGTGCCAGCAGCCCTAGGGAGACCCAGTACTTC,CASSPRETQYF
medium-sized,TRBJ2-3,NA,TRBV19,TGTGCCAGTTCAGGGTCAGATACGCAGTATTTT,CASSGSDTQYF
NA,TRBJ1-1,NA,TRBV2,TGTGCCAGCAGTGAACAGGGAAGAGCTTTCTTT,CASSEQGRAFF
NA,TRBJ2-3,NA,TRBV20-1,TGCAGTGCTCCTCTAGCGGATACGCAGTATTTT,CSAPLADTQYF
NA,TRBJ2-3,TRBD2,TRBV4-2,TGTGCCAGCAGCCTGCGGGAGGGGGGAGATACGCAGTATTTT,CASSLREGGDTQYF
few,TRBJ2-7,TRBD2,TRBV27,TGTGCCAGCAGCTATAGCGGGGGGGGTTCCTACGAGCAGTACTTC,CASSYSGGGSYEQYF
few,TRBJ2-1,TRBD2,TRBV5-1,TGCGCCAGCAGCTTGGGACTAGCGTACAATGAGCAGTTCTTC,CASSLGLAYNEQFF
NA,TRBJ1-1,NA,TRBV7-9,TGTGCCAGCAGCCTTGGACAGTTCGGGATCACTGAAGCTTTCTTT,CASSLGQFGITEAFF
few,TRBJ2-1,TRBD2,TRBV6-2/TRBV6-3,TGTGCCAGCAGTTCAGACAGACGAAGCGGGAGGGTTAACAATGAGCAGTTCTTC,CASSSDRRSGRVNNEQFF
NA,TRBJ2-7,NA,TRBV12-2,TGTGCAAGTCGCCCCCCGTCGAGAGGGTCGTCCTACGAGCAGTACTTC,CASRPPSRGSSYEQYF
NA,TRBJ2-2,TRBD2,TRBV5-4,TGTGCCAGCAGCTTGCTAGCGGTAACCACCGGGGAGCTGTTTTTT,CASSLLAVTTGELFF
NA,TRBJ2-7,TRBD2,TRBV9,TGTGCCAGCAGTGGGACTAGCGGGAGTTCCGAGCAGTACTTC,CASSGTSGSSEQYF
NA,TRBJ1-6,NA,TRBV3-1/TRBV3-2,TGTGCCAGCAGCCAGGGCGTTTCACCCCTCCACTTT,CASSQGVSPLHF
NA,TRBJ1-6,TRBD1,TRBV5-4,TGTGCCAGCAGCCCCGGGACAGGGGCCTCAAATTCACCCCTCCACTTT,CASSPGTGASNSPLHF
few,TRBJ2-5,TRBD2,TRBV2,TGTGCCAGCAGTAGGACTAGCGGGAGGGCCCGGGAGACCCAGTACTTC,CASSRTSGRARETQYF
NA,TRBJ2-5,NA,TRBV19,TGTGCCAGTAACCTCAGGCACAGCCAAGAGACCCAGTACTTC,CASNLRHSQETQYF
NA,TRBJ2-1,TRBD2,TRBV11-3,TGTGCCAGCAGCCGTACGGTAGCGGGGGGACAGTTCTTC,CASSRTVAGGQFF
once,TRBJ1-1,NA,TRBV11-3,TGTGCCAGCAGCCTCACGGGGGTGACCACTGAAGCTTTCTTT,CASSLTGVTTEAFF
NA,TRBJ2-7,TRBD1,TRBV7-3,TGTGCCAGCAGCTTAAGAGGGACAGGTTTCCACGAGCAGTACTTC,CASSLRGTGFHEQYF
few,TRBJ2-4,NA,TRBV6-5,TGTGCCAGCAGTTCGTTAATAGCCAAAAACATTCAGTACTTC,CASSSLIAKNIQYF
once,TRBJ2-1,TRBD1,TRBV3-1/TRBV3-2,TGTGCCAGCAGCCCACGGACAGGGAGTGGCGAGCAGTTCTTC,CASSPRTGSGEQFF
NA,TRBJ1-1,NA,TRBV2,TGTGCCAGCGGGGACACGATGAACACTGAAGCTTTCTTT,CASGDTMNTEAFF
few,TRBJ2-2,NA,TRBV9,TGTGCCAGCAGCGCCCCTTTAACCGGGGAGCTGTTTTTT,CASSAPLTGELFF
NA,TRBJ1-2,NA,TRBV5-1,TGCGCCAGCAGTGCCTCGGGAGCTATTAACTATGGCTACACCTTC,CASSASGAINYGYTF
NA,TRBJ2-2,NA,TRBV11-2,TGTGCCAGCAGCTTAGGGACTACTAACACCGGGGAGCTGTTTTTT,CASSLGTTNTGELFF
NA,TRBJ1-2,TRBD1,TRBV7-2,TGTGCCAGCAGCGCCGGCAGGGGGCAAGGGTATGGCTACACCTTC,CASSAGRGQGYGYTF
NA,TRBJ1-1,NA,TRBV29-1,TGCAGCGCCAGCGGACAGAGGAACACTGAAGCTTTCTTT,CSASGQRNTEAFF
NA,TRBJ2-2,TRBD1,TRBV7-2,TGTGCCAGCAGCTTAGCGCGCAGGGGGCGGACCGGGGAGCTGTTTTTT,CASSLARRGRTGELFF
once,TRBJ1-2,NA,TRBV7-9,TGTGCCAGCAGCTCCCCTTATTCGGACACTAACTATGGCTACACCTTC,CASSSPYSDTNYGYTF
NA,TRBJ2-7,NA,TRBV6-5,TGTGCCAGCAGTCTACGGGGGGCAGGATTCTACGAGCAGTACTTC,CASSLRGAGFYEQYF
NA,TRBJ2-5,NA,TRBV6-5,TGTGCCAGCAGAACCACGGCGGGTGGAAAGACCCAGTACTTC,CASRTTAGGKTQYF
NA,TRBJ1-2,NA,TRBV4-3,TGCGCCAGCAGCCAAGATAATGGTAATCCGGGGATCTATGGCTACACCTTC,CASSQDNGNPGIYGYTF
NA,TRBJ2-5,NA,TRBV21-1,TGTGCCAGCAGCCCTCGAACTGGCTGGCTAGCGGGGGTCGGGGAGACCCAGTACTTC,CASSPRTGWLAGVGETQYF
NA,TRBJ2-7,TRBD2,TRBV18,TGTGCCAGCTCACCGGGAAGCGGGAGAGTGCAGTACTTC,CASSPGSGRVQYF